The clone carrying this T cell receptor (beta chain) showed up just once. TCRdb's copy holds only in-frame clones and misses some; the assay was immunoSEQ multiplex PCR. The top ten clones hold around 3.6% of a sample with a few hundred thousand clones, around 87% of them seen once. These data originate in a study of Ad26.COV2.S vaccination and SARS-CoV-2 variants. Study as a whole: The authors gave Ad26.COV2.S intramuscularly, either once or twice 56 days apart.

The CDR3 runs to 15 residues. V was shortened by 4 bases and J by 0 bases, with 13 bases between the two germline ends. In germline, CDR1 is SGHRS, CDR2 YFSETQ. Described treatment: some 20 received Ad26.COV2.S at low or high dose, single or two shots; about five received placebo; per-sample allocation not given. Day 63 following the first vaccine or placebo injection was when the samples were taken. An adult donor aged 18-55 years was enrolled in Boston. This TCR came from a person between 18 and 60 years old who received the Ad26.COV2.S COVID-19 vaccine or a placebo. The J gene is TRBJ1-1, the V gene TRBV5-1; a weak D match, TRBD1 (5 bases). The material was peripheral blood, obtained in a trial of Ad26.COV2.S vaccine versus placebo. CDR3 region: CASSPGGRLNTEAFF. In DNA, the CDR3 is TGCGCCAGCAGCCCCGGGGGACGATTGAACACTGAAGCTTTCTTT.